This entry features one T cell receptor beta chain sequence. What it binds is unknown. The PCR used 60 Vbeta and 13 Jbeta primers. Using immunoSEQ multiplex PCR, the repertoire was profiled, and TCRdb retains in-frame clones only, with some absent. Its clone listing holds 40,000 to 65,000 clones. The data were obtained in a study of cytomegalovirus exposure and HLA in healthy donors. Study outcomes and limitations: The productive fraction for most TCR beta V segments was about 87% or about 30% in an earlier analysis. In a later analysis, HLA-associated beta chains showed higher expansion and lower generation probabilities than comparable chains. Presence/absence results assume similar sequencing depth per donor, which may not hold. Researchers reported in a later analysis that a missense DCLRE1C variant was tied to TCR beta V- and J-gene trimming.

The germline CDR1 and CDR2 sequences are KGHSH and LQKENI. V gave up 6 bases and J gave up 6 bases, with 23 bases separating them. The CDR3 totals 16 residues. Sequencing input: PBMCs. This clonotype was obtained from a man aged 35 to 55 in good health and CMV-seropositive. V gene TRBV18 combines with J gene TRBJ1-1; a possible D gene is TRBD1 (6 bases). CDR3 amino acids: CASSPIHVQGGPEAFF. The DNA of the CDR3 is TGTGCCAGCTCCCCTATCCATGTACAGGGAGGGCCTGAAGCTTTCTTT. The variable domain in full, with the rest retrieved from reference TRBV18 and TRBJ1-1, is NAGVMQNPRHLVRRRGQEARLRCSPMKGHSHVYWYRQLPEEGLKFMVYLQKENIIDESGMPKERFSAEFPKEGPSILRIQQVVRGDSAAYFCASSPIHVQGGPEAFFGQGTRLTVV.